Included here is one T cell receptor beta chain sequence, with context. The data derive from a study of OX40 agonist ivuxolimab in advanced cancers. Study context: Partial responses, seen in three patients, involved one hepatocellular carcinoma and two cutaneous melanomas.

V dropped 1 base and J dropped 5 bases, with 7 bases sitting between them. Germline V gene lookup returns CDR1 SGHRS and CDR2 YFSETQ. This CDR3 has 13 amino acids. The data were produced by immunoSEQ multiplex PCR, yet TCRdb's version contains in-frame clones alone and is incomplete. The table includes approximately 61,000 clones, 87% detected once. The chain has TRBV5-1 and TRBJ2-1, with D unresolved. The receptor was isolated from an adult with an advanced solid tumor such as melanoma, head and neck, liver or kidney cancer. This sample comprised CD4+ or CD8+ T cells sorted from blood, obtained in a trial of the OX40 agonist ivuxolimab. The CDR3 sequence is CASSLQQHNEQFF. The CDR3 nucleotides are TGCGCCAGCAGCTTGCAGCAGCACAATGAGCAGTTCTTC. The whole variable domain, remainder taken from reference TRBV5-1 and TRBJ2-1, is KAGVTQTPRYLIKTRGQQVTLSCSPISGHRSVSWYQQTPGQGLQFLFEYFSETQRNKGNFPGRFSGRQFSNSRSEMNVSTLELGDSALYLCASSLQQHNEQFFGPGTRLTVL.